This is a list of T cell receptor beta chains from one sample in a study of high-grade serous ovarian cancer treatment subgroups. Data came from immunoSEQ multiplex PCR; TCRdb stores just in-frame clones and leaves some out. The repertoire includes thousands of clones, around 76% of them detected once, and roughly 6.7% sits in the top ten. The sequenced material came from tumor tissue. These receptors all stem from a human donor with high-grade serous ovarian cancer. Both conserved end residues are trimmed from each CDR3.

TRBV29-1,TRBJ2-1,SVEPVVPNEQF
TRBV10-2,TRBJ2-7,ASSEIAGAPYEQY
TRBV5-6,TRBJ2-2,ASSYDPGQGYVGELF
TRBV7-2,TRBJ2-5,ASSPAGFEETQY
TRBV9,TRBJ1-3,ASSLRWGGSSGNTIY
TRBV7-3,TRBJ2-1,ASSSYDRGSGEQF
TRBV9,TRBJ1-5,ASSVDPNQPQH
TRBV2,TRBJ2-1,ASSEGQGIGYNEQF
TRBV7-6,TRBJ1-3,ASSLLSSLSGNTIY
TRBV19,TRBJ2-3,ASSIELVRWDTQY
TRBV19,TRBJ1-5,ASSKGQGKGVQPQH
TRBV12-5,TRBJ2-2,ATGGVGELF
TRBV7-8,TRBJ2-1,ASSLSTGSNEQF
TRBV5-1,TRBJ2-5,ASSSTGLGTQY
TRBV7-2,TRBJ1-6,ASSLAGRGTSPLH
TRBV9,TRBJ2-3,ASSVGRTSGVTDTQY
TRBV29-1,TRBJ1-1,SGSRTGGTSGAF
TRBV29-1,TRBJ2-3,SVGPASSTDTQY
TRBV6-5,TRBJ1-2,ASSYSGGNYGYT
TRBV27,TRBJ2-1,ANTGAPYNEQF
TRBV5-1,TRBJ2-7,ASSFLEGADFYEQY
TRBV30,TRBJ1-2,AWSVLTSGARGYT
TRBV27,TRBJ2-5,ASRSKGETQY
TRBV5-1,TRBJ1-1,ASSITGYTEAF
TRBV19,TRBJ1-1,ASSMSGVNTEAF
TRBV7-2,TRBJ2-1,ASSPLFASYNEQF
TRBV2,TRBJ2-2,ASTGLAGADTGELF
TRBV11-2,TRBJ1-6,ASSLNFGGDYNSPLH
TRBV4-1,TRBJ2-7,ASSQEPSGYEQY
TRBV6-1,TRBJ2-1,ASSMTAYNEQF
TRBV5-5,TRBJ2-7,ASSLGHRYEQY
TRBV5-6,TRBJ1-1,ASSPLTP
TRBV5-6,TRBJ1-2,ASSLDRLRGLYGYT
TRBV2,TRBJ1-2,ASRSTPIDGYT
TRBV15,TRBJ1-1,ATSPQGFEAF
TRBV6-5,TRBJ1-2,ASSRGYGYT
TRBV4-2,TRBJ1-1,ASSQVGGSREAF
TRBV11-2,TRBJ2-5,ASSLEAGPRTQY
TRBV20-1,TRBJ1-1,SARTITEAF
TRBV11-3,TRBJ1-1,ASSRRGDTEAF
TRBV2,TRBJ1-2,ASSEGDPDGANYGYT
TRBV7-1,TRBJ2-7,ASSPRGGFEQY
TRBV19,TRBJ1-5,ASSRQTGISNQPQH
TRBV20-1,TRBJ2-3,SAALTDTQY
TRBV9,TRBJ1-6,ASSVAGQYNSPLH
TRBV6-5,TRBJ1-1,ASSLGQGSGAF
TRBV2,TRBJ2-2,ASRYRDHTGELF
TRBV9,TRBJ2-1,ASSVTLTLNEQF
TRBV6-1,TRBJ2-2,ASSTWSVRGELF
TRBV6-6,TRBJ1-5,ASSPNSNQPQH
TRBV12-5,TRBJ2-7,ASGLVHGTGAYEQY
TRBV2,TRBJ1-1,ASSRQGRGTEAF
TRBV4-1,TRBJ1-6,ASSLARGGDPYNSPLH
TRBV27,TRBJ2-3,ASRTLAGWTDTQY
TRBV7-6,TRBJ1-4,ASSPSGIRSNEKLF